This T cell receptor beta chain comes out of a study of T cell changes during pregnancy in multiple sclerosis. V was pared by 6 bases and J by 6 bases, with 4 bases of the junction left unmatched. This CDR3 comprises 13 residues. CDR1 MNHEY and CDR2 SVGAGI come from the germline V gene. Generated by immunoSEQ multiplex PCR, the TCRdb table keeps only in-frame clones and is missing some. This sample carries about 75,000 clones, around 90% of them seen once, and the ten largest clones take 0.9%. The sequence came from a female donor in good health, enrolled as a control in a pregnancy study. This rearrangement joins TRBV6-5 to TRBJ2-2; 7 positions agree with TRBD2. The sequencing here drew on peripheral blood, taken in the first trimester of pregnancy. The CDR3 here is CASSERGAGELFF. The CDR3 coding sequence is TGTGCCAGCAGCGAGCGGGGTGCCGGGGAGCTGTTTTTT.